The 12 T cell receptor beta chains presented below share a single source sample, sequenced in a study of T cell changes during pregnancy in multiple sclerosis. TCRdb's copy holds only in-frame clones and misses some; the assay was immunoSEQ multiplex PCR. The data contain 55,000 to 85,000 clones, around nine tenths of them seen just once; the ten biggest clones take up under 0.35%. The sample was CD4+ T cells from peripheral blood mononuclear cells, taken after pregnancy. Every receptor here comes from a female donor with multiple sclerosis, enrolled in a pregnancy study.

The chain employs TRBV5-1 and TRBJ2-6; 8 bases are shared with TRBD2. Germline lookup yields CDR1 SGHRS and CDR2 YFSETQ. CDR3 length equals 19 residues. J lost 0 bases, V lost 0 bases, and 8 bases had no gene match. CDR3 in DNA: TGCGCCAGCAGCTTGGTCGGTCAGCGGGGGATCTCTGGGGCCAACGTCCTGACTTTC. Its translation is CASSLVGQRGISGANVLTF.

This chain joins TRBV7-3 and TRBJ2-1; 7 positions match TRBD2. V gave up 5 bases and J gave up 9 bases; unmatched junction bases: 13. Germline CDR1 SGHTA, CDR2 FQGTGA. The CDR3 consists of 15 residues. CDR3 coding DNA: TGTGCCAGCAGCGCGCCGGGACTACCGTTCGCTGAGCAGTTCTTC. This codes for CASSAPGLPFAEQFF.

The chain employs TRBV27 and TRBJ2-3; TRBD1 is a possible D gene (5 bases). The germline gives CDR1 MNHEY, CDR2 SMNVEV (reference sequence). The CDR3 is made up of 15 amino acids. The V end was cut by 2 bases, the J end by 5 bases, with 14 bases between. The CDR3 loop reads CASSLGAGIGDTQYF. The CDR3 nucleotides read TGTGCCAGCAGTTTAGGGGCAGGGATTGGAGATACGCAGTATTTT.

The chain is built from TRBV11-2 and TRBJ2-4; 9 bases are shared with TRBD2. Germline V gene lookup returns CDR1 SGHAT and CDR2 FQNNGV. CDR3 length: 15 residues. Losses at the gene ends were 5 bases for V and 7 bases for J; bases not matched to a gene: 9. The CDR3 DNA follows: TGTGCCAGCAGCCCAAAGGGACTAGCACGGAACATTCAGTACTTC. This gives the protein CASSPKGLARNIQYF.

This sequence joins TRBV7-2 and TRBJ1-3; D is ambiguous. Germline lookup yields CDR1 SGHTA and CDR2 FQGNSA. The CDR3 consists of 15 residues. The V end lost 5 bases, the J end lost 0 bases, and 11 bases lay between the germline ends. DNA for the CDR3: TGTGCCAGCAGCCTAGGCCGGGGCTCTGGAAACACCATATATTTT. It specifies CASSLGRGSGNTIYF.

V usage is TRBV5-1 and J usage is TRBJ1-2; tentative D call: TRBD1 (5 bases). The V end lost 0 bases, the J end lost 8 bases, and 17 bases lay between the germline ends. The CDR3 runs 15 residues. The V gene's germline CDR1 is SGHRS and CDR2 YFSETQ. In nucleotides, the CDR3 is TGCGCCAGCAGCTTGGGGGGCACCGGGAGAGAGGGCTACACCTTC. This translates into CASSLGGTGREGYTF.

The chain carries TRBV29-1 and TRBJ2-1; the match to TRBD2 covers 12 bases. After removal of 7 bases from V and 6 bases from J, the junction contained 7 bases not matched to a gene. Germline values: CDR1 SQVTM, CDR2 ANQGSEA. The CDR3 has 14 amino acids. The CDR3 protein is CSATTSGSINEQFF. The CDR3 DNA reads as TGCAGCGCTACGACTAGCGGGAGTATCAATGAGCAGTTCTTC.

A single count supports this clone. CDR3 bases: TGTGCCTGGAACGATCGTCGGTTCCGGACTGAAGCTTTCTTT. Protein: CAWNDRRFRTEAFF. The chain links TRBV30 to TRBJ1-1; D is uncertain. CDR3 length equals 14 residues. CDR1 is GTSNPN, CDR2 SVGIG, per germline (reference sequence). V was trimmed by 4 bases and J by 5 bases, leaving 17 bases between them.

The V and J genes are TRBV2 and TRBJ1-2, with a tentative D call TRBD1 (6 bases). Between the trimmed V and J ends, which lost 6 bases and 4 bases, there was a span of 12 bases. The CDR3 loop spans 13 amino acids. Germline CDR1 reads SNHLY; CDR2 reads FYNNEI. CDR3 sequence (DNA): TGTGCCAGCAGGACAGGCCCCGTCTATGGCTACACCTTC. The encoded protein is CASRTGPVYGYTF.

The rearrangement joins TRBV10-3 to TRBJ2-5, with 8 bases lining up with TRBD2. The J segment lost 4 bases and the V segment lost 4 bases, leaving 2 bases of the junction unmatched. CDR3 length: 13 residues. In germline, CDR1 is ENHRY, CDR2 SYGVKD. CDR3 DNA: TGTGCCATCAGTGCGGGACTAGGAGAGACCCAGTACTTC. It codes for CAISAGLGETQYF.

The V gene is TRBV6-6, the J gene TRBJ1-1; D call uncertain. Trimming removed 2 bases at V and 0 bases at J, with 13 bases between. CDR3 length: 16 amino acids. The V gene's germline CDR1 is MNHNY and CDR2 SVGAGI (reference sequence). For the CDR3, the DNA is TGTGCCAGCAGTTACGGGTCTAGGTGGATGAACACTGAAGCTTTCTTT. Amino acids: CASSYGSRWMNTEAFF.

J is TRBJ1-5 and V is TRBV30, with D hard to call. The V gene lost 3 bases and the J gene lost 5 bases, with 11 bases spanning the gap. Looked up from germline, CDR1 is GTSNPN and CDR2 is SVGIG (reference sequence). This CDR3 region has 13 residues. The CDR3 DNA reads TGTGCCTGGAGCTACGGAGAGCATCAGCCCCAGCATTTT. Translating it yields CAWSYGEHQPQHF. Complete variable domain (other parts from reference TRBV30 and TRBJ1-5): SQTIHQWPATLVQPVGSPLSLECTVEGTSNPNLYWYRQAAGRGLQLLFYSVGIGQISSEVPQNLSASRPQDRQFILSSKKLLLSDSGFYLCAWSYGEHQPQHFGDGTRLSIL.